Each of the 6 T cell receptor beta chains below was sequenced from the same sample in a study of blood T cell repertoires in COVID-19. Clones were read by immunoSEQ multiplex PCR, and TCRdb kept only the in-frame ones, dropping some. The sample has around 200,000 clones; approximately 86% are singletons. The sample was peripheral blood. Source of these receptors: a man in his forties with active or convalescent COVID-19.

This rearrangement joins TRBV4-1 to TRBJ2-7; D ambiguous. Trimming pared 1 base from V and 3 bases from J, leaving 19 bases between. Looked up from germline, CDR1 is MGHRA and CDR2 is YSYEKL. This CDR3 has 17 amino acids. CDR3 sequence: CASSQVVSSPFRYEQYF. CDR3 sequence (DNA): TGCGCCAGCAGCCAAGTCGTTTCCAGTCCTTTCCGCTACGAGCAGTACTTC.

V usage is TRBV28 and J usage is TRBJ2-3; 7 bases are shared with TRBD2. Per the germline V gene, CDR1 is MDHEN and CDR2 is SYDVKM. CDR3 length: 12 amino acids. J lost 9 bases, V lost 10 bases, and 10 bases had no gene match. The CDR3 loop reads CATSLGGGTQYF. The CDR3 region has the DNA TGTGCCACCTCTCTTGGGGGGGGGACGCAGTATTTT.

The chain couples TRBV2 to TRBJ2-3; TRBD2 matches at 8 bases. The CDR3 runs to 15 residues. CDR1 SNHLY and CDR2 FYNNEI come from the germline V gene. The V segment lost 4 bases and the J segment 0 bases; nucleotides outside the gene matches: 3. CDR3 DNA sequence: TGTGCCAGCAGTGGTAGCGGGGACAGCACAGATACGCAGTATTTT. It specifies CASSGSGDSTDTQYF.

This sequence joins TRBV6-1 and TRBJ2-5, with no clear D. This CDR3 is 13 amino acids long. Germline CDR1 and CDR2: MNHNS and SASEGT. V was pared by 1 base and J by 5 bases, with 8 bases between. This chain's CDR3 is CASSEGPRETQYF. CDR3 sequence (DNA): TGTGCCAGCAGTGAAGGGCCGCGGGAGACCCAGTACTTC.

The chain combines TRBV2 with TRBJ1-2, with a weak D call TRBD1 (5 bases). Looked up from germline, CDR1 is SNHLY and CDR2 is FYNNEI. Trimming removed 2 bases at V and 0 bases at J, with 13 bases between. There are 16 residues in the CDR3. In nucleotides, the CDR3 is TGTGCCAGCAGTGAAAAAGGAGACAGCACTAACTATGGCTACACCTTC. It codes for CASSEKGDSTNYGYTF.

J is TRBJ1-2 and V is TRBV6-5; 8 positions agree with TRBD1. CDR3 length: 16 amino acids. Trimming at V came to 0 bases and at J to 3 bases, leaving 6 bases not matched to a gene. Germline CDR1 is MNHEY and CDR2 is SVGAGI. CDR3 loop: CASSYSGQAGYYGYTF. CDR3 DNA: TGTGCCAGCAGTTACTCGGGACAGGCTGGGTACTATGGCTACACCTTC.